A selection of T cell receptor beta chains follows, all from one sample in a study of blood T cell repertoires in COVID-19. Profiled with immunoSEQ multiplex PCR; TCRdb holds only in-frame clones, not every one. In the table there are a few hundred thousand clones, about 88% of which are singletons. Sequencing used peripheral blood. Source of these receptors: a man aged 55 to 70 who had recovered from COVID-19. Each CDR3 is given without its conserved first and last residue. D genes are given only for firm matches.

CDR3aa: ASTEGVGIGPQH
d_gene: NA
v_gene: TRBV7-9
len: 12

CDR3aa: ATSDRGLAGRYKPANTGELF
d_gene: TRBD2
v_gene: TRBV24-1
len: 20

CDR3aa: ASSYPPVRSTNEKLF
d_gene: NA
v_gene: TRBV6-9
len: 15

CDR3aa: ASSPTGGLTPYNEQF
d_gene: TRBD1
v_gene: TRBV7-3
len: 15

CDR3aa: ASSEGQVTGGYT
d_gene: TRBD1
v_gene: TRBV6-1
len: 12

CDR3aa: ASIERGASTDTQY
d_gene: TRBD2
v_gene: TRBV6-6
len: 13

CDR3aa: AISEAGQGNSPLH
d_gene: TRBD1
v_gene: TRBV10-3
len: 13

CDR3aa: ASSGPKAGTSGFSTDTQY
d_gene: TRBD2
v_gene: TRBV5-4
len: 18

CDR3aa: ASSQLAGGPYQETQY
d_gene: TRBD2
v_gene: TRBV6-6
len: 15

CDR3aa: ASSQGPTGGYPYEQY
d_gene: TRBD2
v_gene: TRBV3-1/TRBV3-2
len: 15

CDR3aa: ASRPTSGHEQF
d_gene: TRBD2
v_gene: TRBV19
len: 11

CDR3aa: ASSPQHGQNLLAKNIQY
d_gene: NA
v_gene: TRBV7-2
len: 17

CDR3aa: ATSRGAVTGGMGYGYT
d_gene: TRBD1
v_gene: TRBV15
len: 16

CDR3aa: ASSLEQASYGYT
d_gene: NA
v_gene: TRBV5-6
len: 12

CDR3aa: ASSYSHGSSYEQY
d_gene: NA
v_gene: TRBV6-5
len: 13

CDR3aa: SVFPKPGQGFGYT
d_gene: TRBD1
v_gene: TRBV29-1
len: 13

CDR3aa: AWSGGRDQPQH
d_gene: NA
v_gene: TRBV30
len: 11

CDR3aa: ASRKRGGGPGELF
d_gene: TRBD2
v_gene: TRBV11-1
len: 13

CDR3aa: ASSSGVAGTNNEQY
d_gene: TRBD2
v_gene: TRBV11-3
len: 14

CDR3aa: ASSEWRGGPTNEQF
d_gene: TRBD2
v_gene: TRBV6-1
len: 14

CDR3aa: SVLPRGDRGVVGA
d_gene: TRBD1
v_gene: TRBV29-1
len: 13

CDR3aa: AWSANRDTQY
d_gene: NA
v_gene: TRBV30
len: 10

CDR3aa: ASSLMTGFYGYT
d_gene: TRBD1
v_gene: TRBV5-4
len: 12

CDR3aa: ASSLARVYAF
d_gene: NA
v_gene: TRBV7-2
len: 10

CDR3aa: ASSLTSLETQY
d_gene: NA
v_gene: TRBV7-3
len: 11

CDR3aa: ASSLVDRADAGELF
d_gene: TRBD1
v_gene: TRBV7-9
len: 14

CDR3aa: ASSHPRGGTGPYEQY
d_gene: TRBD1
v_gene: TRBV4-1
len: 15